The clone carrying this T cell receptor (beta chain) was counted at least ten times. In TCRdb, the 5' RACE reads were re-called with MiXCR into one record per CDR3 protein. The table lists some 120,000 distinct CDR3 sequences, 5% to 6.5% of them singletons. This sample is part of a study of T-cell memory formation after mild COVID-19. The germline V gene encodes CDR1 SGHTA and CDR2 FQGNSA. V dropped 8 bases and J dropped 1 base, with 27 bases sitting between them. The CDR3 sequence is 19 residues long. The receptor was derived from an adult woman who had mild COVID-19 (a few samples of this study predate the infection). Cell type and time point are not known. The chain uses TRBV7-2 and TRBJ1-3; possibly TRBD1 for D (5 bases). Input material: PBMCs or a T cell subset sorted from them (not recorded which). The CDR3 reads CASGSGGTIFPWSGNTIYF. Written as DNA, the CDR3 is TGTGCCAGCGGCTCGGGAGGGACTATATTCCCCTGGTCTGGAAACACCATATATTTT. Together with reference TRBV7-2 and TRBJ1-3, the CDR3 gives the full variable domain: GAGVSQSPSNKVTEKGKDVELRCDPISGHTALYWYRQSLGQGLEFLIYFQGNSAPDKSGLPSDRFSAERTGGSVSTLTIQRTQQEDSAVYLCASGSGGTIFPWSGNTIYFGEGSWLTVV.